Following are 19 T cell receptor beta chains from one sample sequenced in a study of T cells after yellow fever vaccination. TCRdb fed the 5' RACE reads into MiXCR, producing one record per CDR3 protein. The sample lists 50,000 to 60,000 distinct CDR3 sequences, approximately 6% occurring once. Sequenced here: PBMCs, either bulk or a sorted T-cell subset (CD4+, CD8+, memory, or dextramer-sorted; not recorded which), sampled on the day of the yellow fever booster vaccination. The source of these receptors is a man between 18 and 35 years old who received the YFV17D yellow fever vaccine.

Ten or more counts support this clonotype. The CDR3, as DNA: TGTGCCAGCAGCACCCGACAGGGGATGGGGGAAGATACGCAGTATTTT. Amino acids: CASSTRQGMGEDTQYF. The chain links TRBV11-2 to TRBJ2-3; 8 bases agree with TRBD1. This CDR3 contains 16 residues. After removal of 5 bases from V and 5 bases from J, the junction contained 12 bases not matched to a gene. Looked up from germline, CDR1 is SGHAT and CDR2 is FQNNGV.

V and J are TRBV7-2 and TRBJ2-3; TRBD1 matches at 10 bases. Germline V lookup: CDR1 SGHTA, CDR2 FQGNSA. The length of the CDR3 is 14 residues. Unmatched junction bases numbered 3, after V lost 5 bases and J lost 4 bases. The CDR3 region is CASSRDRGPDTQYF. The CDR3 region has the DNA TGTGCCAGCAGCAGAGACAGGGGGCCAGATACGCAGTATTTT.

This clonotype has at least ten counts. The V gene is TRBV6-5, the J gene TRBJ1-5; D uncertain. This CDR3 has 15 amino acids. Germline CDR1 MNHEY, CDR2 SVGAGI. V was trimmed by 6 bases and J by 0 bases, leaving 12 bases between them. The CDR3 spells CASSPLRVSNQPQHF. DNA for the CDR3: TGTGCCAGCAGCCCCCTTCGGGTTAGCAATCAGCCCCAGCATTTT.

V and J are TRBV19 and TRBJ2-3, with no clear D. Trimming cost V 1 base and J 6 bases, with 5 bases left between them. This CDR3 spans 12 amino acids. Germline assignment: CDR1 LNHDA and CDR2 SQIVND (reference sequence). The CDR3, as DNA: TGTGCCAGTAGTATAGGCGAGGATACGCAGTATTTT. Translating it yields CASSIGEDTQYF.

The chain has TRBV19 and TRBJ2-3; 11 bases align to TRBD1. J was trimmed by 0 bases and V by 5 bases; bases with no gene match: 4. There are 16 residues in the CDR3. Looked up from germline, CDR1 is LNHDA and CDR2 is SQIVND (reference sequence). The DNA of the CDR3 is TGTGCCAGTAGTCCGGGGACAGGGGGTAGCACAGATACGCAGTATTTT. This codes for CASSPGTGGSTDTQYF.

This clonotype came up many times. This chain joins TRBV28 and TRBJ2-4, with TRBD1 matching 8 bases. The CDR3 runs to 12 residues. V gave up 4 bases and J gave up 8 bases; unmatched junction bases: 1. Germline CDR1 and CDR2: MDHEN and SYDVKM. The CDR3 DNA is TGTGCCAGCAGTTACAGGGGGTACATTCAGTACTTC. Translating gives CASSYRGYIQYF.

This clonotype was detected only a few times. This sequence joins TRBV9 and TRBJ2-7; 8 bases map to TRBD1. Germline CDR1 reads SGDLS; CDR2 reads YYNGEE. This CDR3 is built from 14 residues. V lost 4 bases, J lost 0 bases, and 3 bases stayed unmatched. The CDR3 region has the DNA TGTGCCAGCAGCCTGACAGGGGACTCCTACGAGCAGTACGTC. It specifies CASSLTGDSYEQYV.

The chain carries TRBV24-1 and TRBJ2-3, with no clear D. V was trimmed by 8 bases and J by 3 bases, leaving 5 bases between them. This CDR3 is built from 11 residues. Germline assignment: CDR1 KGHDR and CDR2 SFDVKD. This CDR3 reads CATMETDTQYF. As DNA, the CDR3 is TGTGCCACCATGGAAACAGATACGCAGTATTTT.

This clonotype was counted a few times. The genes are TRBV27 and TRBJ1-2; D is perhaps TRBD1 (5 bases). The CDR3 is 15 residues long. Trimming cost V 2 bases and J 7 bases, with 17 bases left between them. Germline CDR1 is MNHEY and CDR2 is SMNVEV (reference sequence). CDR3 bases: TGTGCCAGCAGTTTACAGGGCGGCTTTTTACTTGGCTACACCTTC. Protein: CASSLQGGFLLGYTF.

This clonotype came up a few times. The chain employs TRBV7-8 and TRBJ1-2, with 9 bases aligning to TRBD1. In germline, CDR1 is SGHVS, CDR2 FQNEAQ. J gave up 7 bases and V 3 bases, and 6 bases lay outside the gene matches. The CDR3 length is 14 residues. Here the CDR3 DNA reads TGTGCCAGCAGCTTGAGGACAGGGGTAGTTGGCTACACCTTC. As protein: CASSLRTGVVGYTF.

This clonotype was seen repeatedly, ten times or more. The chain is built from TRBV18 and TRBJ2-1; no reliable D call. The V gene's germline CDR1 is KGHSH and CDR2 LQKENI. The CDR3 length is 15 residues. Trimming took off 2 bases at V and 6 bases at J, with 14 bases between the two ends. The CDR3 bases are TGTGCCAGCTCACCAAGGTCAGCCGTATTCAATGAGCAGTTCTTC. Translating gives CASSPRSAVFNEQFF.

This clonotype was observed many times. The J gene is TRBJ1-2, the V gene TRBV6-5; D is possibly TRBD1 (6 bases). The CDR3 totals 13 residues. The V end was cut by 5 bases, the J end by 4 bases, with 11 bases between. From germline, CDR1 is MNHEY and CDR2 SVGAGI. The CDR3 sequence is CASSAGTLYGYTF. The CDR3 DNA follows: TGTGCCAGCAGTGCCGGGACACTCTATGGCTACACCTTC.

This clonotype was picked up many times. The chain recombines TRBV4-2 with TRBJ2-7; TRBD1 matches at 7 bases. Germline V gives CDR1 LGHNA, CDR2 YNFKEQ. The CDR3 has 12 amino acids. The V gene end was trimmed by 8 bases and the J gene end by 3 bases; junction bases not matched to a gene: 4. DNA for the CDR3: TGTGCCAGCGGCCGGGACAGCTACGAGCAGTACTTC. This codes for CASGRDSYEQYF.

V and J are TRBV6-2 or TRBV6-3 and TRBJ1-2, with unresolved D. The germline gives CDR1 MNHEY, CDR2 SVGEGT. CDR3 length equals 13 residues. V shed 7 bases and J shed 4 bases, with 13 bases lying between them. The CDR3 nucleotides are TGTGCCAGCACCCCTGGGCCCATCTATGGCTACACCTTC. Translation gives CASTPGPIYGYTF.

This clonotype was detected only a few times. The V call is TRBV6-2 or TRBV6-3, the J call TRBJ2-1; 7 bases agree with TRBD1. The trim removed 6 bases at V and 7 bases at J, leaving 9 bases unmatched. CDR1 MNHEY and CDR2 SVGEGT come from the germline V gene. The length of the CDR3 is 14 residues. DNA of the CDR3: TGTGCCAGCAGGGTGGGGACAGTGGGGAATGAGCAGTTCTTC. Protein product: CASRVGTVGNEQFF.

Many counts were recorded for this clonotype. The J gene is TRBJ2-5, the V gene TRBV7-3; maybe TRBD1 (6 bases). The ends were cut back, 3 bases at V and 5 bases at J, with 10 bases in the middle. Germline V lookup: CDR1 SGHTA, CDR2 FQGTGA. This CDR3 is 13 amino acids long. The CDR3 sequence: CASSLAGVETQYF. For the CDR3, the DNA is TGTGCCAGCAGCTTGGCAGGGGTGGAGACCCAGTACTTC.

Ten or more counts support this clonotype. The CDR3 here is CASQTWDTDTQYF. The CDR3 DNA reads TGTGCCAGCCAAACTTGGGACACAGATACGCAGTATTTT. The chain is built from TRBV6-5 and TRBJ2-3; D remains ambiguous. The germline gives CDR1 MNHEY, CDR2 SVGAGI. CDR3 length: 13 residues. V dropped 8 bases and J dropped 2 bases, with 11 bases sitting between them.

This clonotype has a count of ten or more. The chain joins TRBV20-1 to TRBJ2-5; D is possibly TRBD2 (6 bases). Deletions cut 3 bases from V and 5 bases from J, with 19 bases between. The germline gives CDR1 DFQATT, CDR2 SNEGSKA (reference sequence). This CDR3 is built from 15 residues. The CDR3 loop is CSASSRAETRETQYF. For the CDR3, the DNA is TGCAGTGCTAGCTCCCGGGCAGAGACTAGGGAGACCCAGTACTTC.

This clonotype was picked up a small number of times. This rearrangement joins TRBV28 to TRBJ2-4, with D uncertain. V was cut by 2 bases and J by 15 bases, with 14 bases left in between. The germline gives CDR1 MDHEN, CDR2 SYDVKM. CDR3 length equals 12 residues. DNA for the CDR3: TGTGCCAGCAGTTTAGGTCACAATCGCAGGTACTTC. Residues: CASSLGHNRRYF.